The T cell receptor (beta chain) under discussion was sequenced for a study of CD8+CD57+ T cells in acquired aplastic anemia. This CDR3 has 15 amino acids. V was clipped by 7 bases and J by 5 bases; unmatched bases: 13. Findings and caveats of the study: Simpson's diversity of CD8+ cells was not significantly different in patients compared with controls. Measurement in patients showed lower diversity in CD8+CD57+ cells than in total CD4+ and CD8+ pools.

According to the study, genomic DNA was the template for TCR beta VDJ and CDR3 profiling. Using its own MiXCR run on the reads, TCRdb lists one record per CDR3 protein. The sample has some 16,000 distinct CDR3 sequences; less than 45% are singletons. Worth noting for this clonotype: Its antigen is unknown.

An expansion of CD8+CD57+ cells by flow cytometry had been shown in patients chosen for sequencing. Every patient presented with severe acquired aplastic anemia. There was no therapy given to any patient before the blood sampling took place. The chain combines TRBV12-3 or TRBV12-4 with TRBJ2-5; 7 positions match TRBD2. Material for sequencing was CD8+CD57+ T cells sorted from PBMCs. Subset here: bead-enriched CD8+CD57+ effector memory T cells from SAA patients. This receptor was identified in a human donor with aplastic anemia. This CDR3 reads CASTTYGGSEETQYF. In DNA form, the CDR3 reads TGTGCCAGCACCACATACGGGGGGAGCGAGGAGACCCAGTACTTC.